These 3 T cell receptor beta chains share one sample of origin, sequenced in a study of metastatic and nonmetastatic thyroid tumors. Prior to thyroid surgery, none of the patients had received any treatment. TCRdb reanalyzed the PCR reads with MiXCR. Counted here are around 8,600 clones, 35% occurring once; the ten biggest clones make up 20% to 25%. Sequenced input: tumor tissue. The receptors here all came from a female donor with papillary thyroid cancer or a benign thyroid nodule (not recorded which). Some clones in this sample may be carry-over from other donors' samples.

This clone was observed a handful of times. This chain joins TRBV7-2 and TRBJ2-2; D is uncertain. Germline V CDR1 and CDR2: SGHTA, FQGNSA. Trimming took off 2 bases at V and 9 bases at J, with 7 bases between the two ends. This CDR3 region has 12 residues. In DNA, the CDR3 is TGTGCCAGCAGCTTATATCGCAGGGAGCTGTTTTTT. It encodes CASSLYRRELFF. The full variable domain, with the rest looked up from reference TRBV7-2 and TRBJ2-2, is GAGVSQSPSNKVTEKGKDVELRCDPISGHTALYWYRQSLGQGLEFLIYFQGNSAPDKSGLPSDRFSAERTGGSVSTLTIQRTQQEDSAVYLCASSLYRRELFFGEGSRLTVL.

By sample share, this clone is medium-sized. The rearrangement joins TRBV6-6 to TRBJ2-7; TRBD1 aligns across 8 bases. There are 15 residues in the CDR3. J gave up 5 bases and V 1 base, and 7 bases lay outside the gene matches. Germline values: CDR1 MNHNY, CDR2 SVGAGI (reference sequence). CDR3 in amino acids: CASSYFLTGEDEQYF. As DNA, the CDR3 is TGTGCCAGCAGTTACTTCTTGACAGGGGAGGACGAGCAGTACTTC.

This sequence joins TRBV30 and TRBJ2-7; 8 bases map to TRBD1. CDR3 length equals 15 residues. Germline CDR1 and CDR2: GTSNPN and SVGIG (reference sequence). V lost 0 bases to trimming and J lost 6 bases; unmatched junction nucleotides: 10. In nucleotides, the CDR3 is TGTGCCTGGAGTGTATCGGCAGGGGGCCCGGGCGAGCAGTACTTC. Residues: CAWSVSAGGPGEQYF.